Listed here are 23 T cell receptor beta chains from one sample, sequenced in a study of CD8 T cells in ankylosing spondylitis. In TCRdb, the 5' RACE reads were re-called with MiXCR into one record per CDR3 protein. The table shows 200,000 to 300,000 distinct CDR3 sequences, with 8.2% occurring only once. Sequencing used blood, either unsorted or a sorted T cell fraction (not recorded which). The receptors stem from a female donor with ankylosing spondylitis or in good health (not recorded which).

This clonotype was seen at least ten times. The chain combines TRBV6-5 with TRBJ1-4; D is undetermined. CDR3 length equals 14 residues. Trimming removed 4 bases at V and 2 bases at J, with 8 bases between. Germline lookup yields CDR1 MNHEY and CDR2 SVGAGI. The CDR3 spells CASSSDWTNEKLFF. CDR3 DNA sequence: TGTGCCAGCAGTTCCGACTGGACTAATGAAAAACTGTTTTTT.

A few counts support this clonotype. The chain links TRBV7-9 to TRBJ1-1; a weak D match, TRBD1 (6 bases). CDR1 is SEHNR, CDR2 FQNEAQ, per germline (reference sequence). The CDR3 is 13 amino acids. V lost 4 bases, J lost 11 bases, and 17 bases lay in between. CDR3 in amino acids: CASSSSLITGAFF. As DNA, the CDR3 is TGTGCCAGCAGCTCAAGCCTCATTACAGGGGCTTTCTTT.

The V gene is TRBV7-2, the J gene TRBJ1-2; D gene unclear. The CDR3 is 12 amino acids. V was cut by 11 bases and J by 2 bases, with 12 bases left in between. Germline V gene lookup returns CDR1 SGHTA and CDR2 FQGNSA. The CDR3 spells CAWTTDNYGYTF. The CDR3 nucleotides read TGTGCCTGGACCACGGACAACTATGGCTACACCTTC.

Remarks on this clonotype: A much larger clone differs from this one at a single base, so this may be a read error. The V gene is TRBV20-1, the J gene TRBJ1-4; D is unresolved. Trimming removed 0 bases from V and 9 bases from J, with 5 bases in between. The CDR3 runs 11 residues. Germline V gene sequence: CDR1 DFQATT, CDR2 SNEGSKA (reference sequence). The CDR3 reads CSAREVKKLFF. CDR3 sequence (DNA): TGCAGTGCTAGAGAGGTTAAAAAACTGTTTTTT.

This clonotype appeared a few times. This chain connects TRBV7-9 to TRBJ1-1, with D unresolved. CDR3 length: 15 amino acids. Germline-derived CDR1 and CDR2 are SEHNR and FQNEAQ (reference sequence). V gave up 3 bases and J gave up 4 bases, with 15 bases separating them. The CDR3 loop is CASSFGIQLVTEAFF. The DNA for the CDR3 is TGTGCCAGCAGCTTCGGGATCCAGCTTGTCACTGAAGCTTTCTTT.

A few counts support this clonotype. This sequence joins TRBV7-2 and TRBJ1-2, with a possible D match to TRBD1 (5 bases). The V and J ends lost 1 base and 7 bases respectively, with 16 bases between them. The V gene's germline CDR1 is SGHTA and CDR2 FQGNSA. CDR3 length: 15 residues. The CDR3 DNA sequence: TGTGCCAGCAGCTTAGGATCGGGGGAACTACGTGGCTACACCTTC. It yields the protein CASSLGSGELRGYTF.

With regard to this clonotype: This clone may be a read error of a much larger clone one base away. The V gene is TRBV20-1, the J gene TRBJ2-1; D may be TRBD1 (5 bases). The germline V gene has CDR1 DFQATT and CDR2 SNEGSKA (reference sequence). CDR3 length: 13 residues. V was shortened by 8 bases and J by 0 bases, with 11 bases between the two germline ends. The CDR3 protein is CSTETDSYNEQFF. The CDR3 DNA is TGCAGTACCGAGACAGACTCCTACAATGAGCAGTTCTTC.

V gene TRBV18 combines with J gene TRBJ1-5; 8 nucleotides match TRBD1. The CDR3 length is 13 residues. The V gene end was trimmed by 3 bases and the J gene end by 5 bases; junction bases not matched to a gene: 0. CDR1 and CDR2 (germline): KGHSH, LQKENI. The CDR3: CASSPDRDQPQHF. The CDR3 coding sequence is TGTGCCAGCTCACCGGACAGGGATCAGCCCCAGCATTTT.

This clonotype appeared many times. This chain joins TRBV4-3 and TRBJ2-2; 11 bases fit TRBD2. The CDR3 loop spans 15 amino acids. J gave up 2 bases and V 4 bases, and 0 bases lay outside the gene matches. Germline-derived CDR1 and CDR2 are LGHNA and YSLEER. As DNA, the CDR3 is TGCGCCAGCAGCCGACTAGCGGGAAACACCGGGGAGCTGTTTTTT. This sequence encodes CASSRLAGNTGELFF.

In this sample, this clonotype turned up many times. This chain uses TRBV29-1 with TRBJ2-7; D might be TRBD1 (6 bases). The CDR3 covers 15 residues. With 4 bases removed from V and 2 bases from J, the gap between germline ends came to 18 bases. In germline, CDR1 is SQVTM, CDR2 ANQGSEA. The CDR3 sequence is CSVVQRTELTYEQYF. The CDR3 region has the DNA TGCAGCGTTGTGCAACGGACAGAACTTACCTACGAGCAGTACTTC.

Comment on this clonotype: A much larger clone sits a single nucleotide away, making a read error possible. The chain joins TRBV5-1 to TRBJ2-7; 8 bases align to TRBD1. The germline CDR1 and CDR2 sequences are SGHRS and YFSETQ. This CDR3 has 15 residues. With V trimmed by 5 bases and J by 2 bases, 9 bases remained unmatched. CDR3 residues: CASSPDRGSAYEQYF. Here the CDR3 DNA reads TGCGCCAGCAGTCCCGACAGGGGATCCGCCTACGAGCAGTACTTC. Variable domain in full (rest from reference TRBV5-1 and TRBJ2-7): KAGVTQTPRYLIKTRGQQVTLSCSPISGHRSVSWYQQTPGQGLQFLFEYFSETQRNKGNFPGRFSGRQFSNSRSEMNVSTLELGDSALYLCASSPDRGSAYEQYFGPGTRLTVT.

This clonotype appeared many times. The V call is TRBV9, the J call TRBJ2-1; no definite D call. Germline loops: CDR1 SGDLS, CDR2 YYNGEE. The germline V and J ends were trimmed by 3 bases and 8 bases, with 18 bases remaining between them. The CDR3 loop spans 15 amino acids. CDR3 sequence reads: CASSAIPRTGDEQFF. CDR3 coding DNA: TGTGCCAGCAGCGCTATCCCCCGGACCGGCGATGAGCAGTTCTTC.

The table lists this clonotype with many counts. The genes are TRBV27 and TRBJ2-2; D possibly corresponds to TRBD1 (6 bases). This CDR3 is 16 amino acids long. V lost 5 bases and J 2 bases, leaving 15 bases between the germline ends. Germline values: CDR1 MNHEY, CDR2 SMNVEV (reference sequence). As DNA, the CDR3 is TGTGCCAGCAGTGTCCCGGGACATACCAACACCGGGGAGCTGTTTTTT. Protein sequence: CASSVPGHTNTGELFF.

This clonotype was picked up many times. The chain uses TRBV20-1 and TRBJ2-5, with D hard to call. CDR3 length: 14 amino acids. The germline gives CDR1 DFQATT, CDR2 SNEGSKA (reference sequence). Trimming left V 0 bases short and J 1 base short, with 9 bases between. CDR3 residues: CSARDQITQETQYF. The CDR3 nucleotides are TGCAGTGCTAGAGACCAAATCACCCAAGAGACCCAGTACTTC.

This clonotype has a count of ten or more. The chain couples TRBV5-1 to TRBJ2-1; 7 bases map to TRBD2. In germline, CDR1 is SGHRS, CDR2 YFSETQ. V shed 3 bases, J shed 8 bases, and the junction held 5 bases outside the gene matches. The CDR3 covers 13 residues. The CDR3 loop reads CASSSRTSDEQFF. In nucleotides, the CDR3 is TGCGCCAGCAGCTCGAGGACTAGTGATGAGCAGTTCTTC.

V is TRBV4-2 and J is TRBJ2-3, with D possibly TRBD2 on 5 matching bases. V gave up 4 bases and J gave up 3 bases, with 14 bases separating them. CDR3 length equals 15 residues. Per the germline V gene, CDR1 is LGHNA and CDR2 is YNFKEQ. This chain's CDR3 is CASSLEVARTDTQYF. CDR3 in DNA: TGTGCCAGCAGCCTCGAGGTAGCGAGGACAGATACGCAGTATTTT.

This clonotype was observed many times. The V call is TRBV7-8, the J call TRBJ2-1; TRBD1 agrees at 10 bases. CDR1 is SGHVS and CDR2 is FQNEAQ in the germline V gene. The V and J ends lost 5 bases and 6 bases, in that order; junction bases with no gene match: 10. This CDR3 contains 16 residues. This CDR3 reads CASSRTTGQGINEQFF. The CDR3, as DNA: TGTGCCAGCAGCCGTACCACGGGACAGGGGATCAATGAGCAGTTCTTC.

This clonotype was recorded at least ten times. V and J are TRBV12-3 or TRBV12-4 and TRBJ2-3; 13 nucleotides match TRBD2. The CDR3 consists of 15 residues. J lost 6 bases, V lost 5 bases, and 5 bases had no gene match. The CDR3 here is CASSRTSGREDTQYF. CDR3 coding DNA: TGTGCCAGCAGTCGGACTAGCGGGAGAGAGGATACGCAGTATTTT.

At least ten counts were recorded for this clonotype. V is TRBV7-2 and J is TRBJ2-2; D may be TRBD2 (6 bases). V gave up 8 bases and J gave up 0 bases, with 16 bases separating them. This CDR3 spans 16 amino acids. Per germline, CDR1 SGHTA and CDR2 FQGNSA. CDR3 in amino acids: CASGTPPRANTGELFF. In DNA form, the CDR3 reads TGTGCCAGCGGGACTCCTCCCCGCGCGAACACCGGGGAGCTGTTTTTT.

This clonotype was recorded a few times. CDR3 residues: CASSSPFGEQFF. In DNA, the CDR3 is TGTGCCAGCAGCTCCCCCTTCGGTGAGCAGTTCTTC. This chain uses TRBV7-9 with TRBJ2-1; no firm D call. Per germline, CDR1 SEHNR and CDR2 FQNEAQ (reference sequence). The CDR3 has 12 amino acids. Trimming cost V 4 bases and J 9 bases, with 10 bases left between them.

This clonotype was observed many times. This rearrangement joins TRBV10-3 to TRBJ2-1; 8 bases map to TRBD2. Germline V gene data show CDR1 as ENHRY and CDR2 as SYGVKD. The V gene end was trimmed by 6 bases and the J gene end by 4 bases; junction bases not matched to a gene: 8. This CDR3 has 15 amino acids. The CDR3 region is CAISTTSATYNEQFF. DNA for the CDR3: TGTGCCATCAGCACGACTAGCGCGACATACAATGAGCAGTTCTTC.

Notes on this clonotype: This clone may be a read error of a much larger clone one base away. The chain is built from TRBV27 and TRBJ2-1; 8 nucleotides match TRBD2. With 10 bases clipped from V and 1 base from J, the junction kept 15 bases outside the gene matches. Germline lookup yields CDR1 MNHEY and CDR2 SMNVEV (reference sequence). This CDR3 region has 17 residues. Written as DNA, the CDR3 is TGTGCCACCGGCTCCGTGGGACTAGTGGGATCCTACAATGAGCAGTTCTTC. Protein: CATGSVGLVGSYNEQFF.

The chain couples TRBV20-1 to TRBJ2-5; 9 nucleotides align to TRBD1. The germline CDR1 and CDR2 sequences are DFQATT and SNEGSKA (reference sequence). The CDR3 totals 15 residues. The CDR3 loop reads CFAHAGTGTGETQYF. DNA for the CDR3: TGCTTTGCTCACGCGGGGACAGGGACAGGCGAGACCCAGTACTTC.